These T cell receptor beta chains were read from a single sample in a study of breast tumors, draining lymph nodes, adjacent tissues. TCRdb independently ran MiXCR on the multiplex PCR reads; one entry per CDR3 protein. Among roughly 220,000 distinct CDR3 sequences, approximately 36% were seen once, and the ten largest hold over 3.5%. The sample taken for sequencing was axillary lymph node tissue. All receptors come from a female donor with breast cancer. Some clones in this sample may be carry-over from other donors' samples. Both conserved end residues are part of each CDR3. D genes are given only for firm matches. Size values are once, few and many counts, or a class for expanded clones, and some rows have none.

14 | TRBJ1-1 | . | . | TRBV24-1 | TGCAGTGCTAGCCAGCAGGGTAGGAACACTGAAGCTTTCTTT | CSASQQGRNTEAFF
14 | TRBJ1-4 | . | many | TRBV19 | TGTGCCAGTCATCCGCGGCTGGCTAATGAAAAACTGTTTTTT | CASHPRLANEKLFF
15 | TRBJ2-2 | TRBD2 | once | TRBV29-1 | TGCAGCAGTTGGGGGGCGGGGGGACACACCGGGGAGCTGTTTTTT | CSSWGAGGHTGELFF
13 | TRBJ2-7 | TRBD1 | . | TRBV29-1 | TGCAGCGGTGGGGGACAGGGGTCCTACGAGCAGTACTTC | CSGGGQGSYEQYF
19 | TRBJ2-3 | TRBD1 | . | TRBV19 | TGTGCCAGCAGTAAGGCATCCGGGACAGGGGGGATATTCACAGATACGCAGTATTTT | CASSKASGTGGIFTDTQYF
13 | TRBJ1-2 | . | many | TRBV6-1 | TGTGCCAGCAGTGTCGTAACGATATATGGCTACACCTTC | CASSVVTIYGYTF
15 | TRBJ1-6 | TRBD1 | many | TRBV5-5 | TGTGCCAGCAGCTGGACAGGGTCCTATAATTCACCCCTCCACTTT | CASSWTGSYNSPLHF
15 | TRBJ2-1 | . | . | TRBV30 | TGTGCCTGGAGTGTTGGGGGGGCCTCCTACAATGAGCAGTTCTTC | CAWSVGGASYNEQFF
13 | TRBJ1-2 | . | . | TRBV5-6 | TGTGCCAGCAGCTTTGGTGGAACCTATGGCTACACCTTC | CASSFGGTYGYTF
14 | TRBJ1-2 | . | many | TRBV4-3 | TGCGCCAGCAGCCAAGATGCGGTCGGCTATGGCTACACCTTC | CASSQDAVGYGYTF
15 | TRBJ2-5 | TRBD2 | many | TRBV24-1 | TGTGCCACCAGTCCTGGACTAGCGGGAATAGAGACCCAGTACTTC | CATSPGLAGIETQYF
14 | TRBJ2-7 | TRBD2 | few | TRBV12-3/TRBV12-4 | TGTGCCAGTCCCCACAGGCGGGGGGGGGACGAGCAGTACTTC | CASPHRRGGDEQYF
18 | TRBJ2-7 | TRBD2 | many | TRBV11-2 | TGTGCCAGCAGCTTAGATCCGGGTTTGGGACTAGCGGGAGGTGAGCAGTACTTC | CASSLDPGLGLAGGEQYF
12 | TRBJ1-1 | TRBD1 | few | TRBV29-1 | TGCAGCGGACGACAGGGAGTGGGTGAAGCTTTCTTT | CSGRQGVGEAFF
14 | TRBJ2-5 | . | many | TRBV11-2 | TGTGCCAGCAGCTTAGGATGGGGGCAAGAGACCCAGTACTTC | CASSLGWGQETQYF
15 | TRBJ1-2 | . | many | TRBV10-3 | TGTGCCATCAGTGAGTCAGGAGGTGGCTCCTATGGCTACACCTTC | CAISESGGGSYGYTF
19 | TRBJ2-6 | . | many | TRBV15 | TGTGCCACCAGCAGAGATTTTGGACAGCTAAGCTCTGGGGCCAACGTCCTGACTTTC | CATSRDFGQLSSGANVLTF
17 | TRBJ2-2 | . | few | TRBV10-1 | TGCGCCAGCAGTGAGTCGGTCGCAGGGGTGAACACCGGGGAGCTGTTTTTT | CASSESVAGVNTGELFF
11 | TRBJ2-5 | . | many | TRBV11-2 | TGTGCCAGCAGCTTACAAGAGACCCCGTACTTC | CASSLQETPYF
11 | TRBJ2-1 | . | . | TRBV20-1 | TGCAGTGCTAGATATTTCGGGATCCAGTTCTTC | CSARYFGIQFF
14 | TRBJ2-5 | . | many | TRBV7-7 | TGTGCTAGCAGCTTCGGCGGCGGTGGGGAGACCCAGTACTTC | CASSFGGGGETQYF
14 | TRBJ2-5 | TRBD1 | once | TRBV2 | TGTGCCAGCAGACTCCCGGGACAGGGGAAGACCCAGTACTTC | CASRLPGQGKTQYF
17 | TRBJ1-4 | TRBD1 | many | TRBV2 | TGTGCCAGCAGTGACGGGACAGGGGGCGTTTTGCGTGAAAAACTGTTTTTT | CASSDGTGGVLREKLFF
12 | TRBJ2-2 | . | many | TRBV7-2 | TGTGCCAGCAGCTTAAGTGCACGAGAGCTGTTTTTT | CASSLSARELFF
15 | TRBJ1-4 | . | . | TRBV19 | TGTGCCAGCAGTTTAGGGGATGCAACTAATGAAAAACTGTTTTTT | CASSLGDATNEKLFF
16 | TRBJ2-3 | TRBD2 | few | TRBV3-1 | TGTGCCAGCAGCCCGTTCCTACTAGCGGGAATGGATACGCAGTATTTT | CASSPFLLAGMDTQYF